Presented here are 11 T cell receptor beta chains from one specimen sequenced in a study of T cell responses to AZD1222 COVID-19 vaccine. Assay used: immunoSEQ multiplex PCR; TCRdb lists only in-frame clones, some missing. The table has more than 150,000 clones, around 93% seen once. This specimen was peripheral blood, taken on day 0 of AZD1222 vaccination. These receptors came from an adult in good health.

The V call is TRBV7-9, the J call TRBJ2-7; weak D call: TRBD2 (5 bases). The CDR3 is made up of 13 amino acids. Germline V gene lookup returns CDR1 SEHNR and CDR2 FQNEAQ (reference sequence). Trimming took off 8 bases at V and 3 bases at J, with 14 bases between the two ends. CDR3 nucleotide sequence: TGTGCCAGCGTACCCCCGGGGAGCTACGAGCAGTACTTC. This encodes CASVPPGSYEQYF.

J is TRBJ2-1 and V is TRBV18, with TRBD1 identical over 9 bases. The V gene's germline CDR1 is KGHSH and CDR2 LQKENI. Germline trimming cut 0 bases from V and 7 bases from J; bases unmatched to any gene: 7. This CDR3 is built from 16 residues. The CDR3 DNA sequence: TGTGCCAGCTCACCACCAGGGACAGGGTCGTTTAATGAGCAGTTCTTC. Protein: CASSPPGTGSFNEQFF.

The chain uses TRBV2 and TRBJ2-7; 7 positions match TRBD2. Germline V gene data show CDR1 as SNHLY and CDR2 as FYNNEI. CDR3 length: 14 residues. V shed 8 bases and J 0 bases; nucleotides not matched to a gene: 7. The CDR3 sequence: CASGGGPYSYEQYF. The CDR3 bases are TGTGCCAGCGGGGGGGGACCGTACTCCTACGAGCAGTACTTC.

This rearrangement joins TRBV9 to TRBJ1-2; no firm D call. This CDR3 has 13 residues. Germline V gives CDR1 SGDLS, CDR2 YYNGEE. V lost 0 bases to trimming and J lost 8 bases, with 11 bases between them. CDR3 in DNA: TGTGCCAGCAGCGTAGGAGGCCTTTCAGGCTACACCTTC. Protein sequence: CASSVGGLSGYTF.

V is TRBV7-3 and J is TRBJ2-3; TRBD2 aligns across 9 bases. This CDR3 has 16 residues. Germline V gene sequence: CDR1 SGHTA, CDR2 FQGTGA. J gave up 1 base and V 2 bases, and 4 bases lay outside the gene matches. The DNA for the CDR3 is TGTGCCAGCAGCTTACTAGCGGGACTTGGCACAGATACGCAGTATTTT. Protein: CASSLLAGLGTDTQYF.

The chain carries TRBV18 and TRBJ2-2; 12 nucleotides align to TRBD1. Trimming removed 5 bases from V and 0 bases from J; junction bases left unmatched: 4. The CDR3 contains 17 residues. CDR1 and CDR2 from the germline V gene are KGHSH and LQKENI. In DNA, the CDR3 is TGTGCCAGCTCATCGGGACAGGGGGCGCCGAACACCGGGGAGCTGTTTTTT. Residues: CASSSGQGAPNTGELFF. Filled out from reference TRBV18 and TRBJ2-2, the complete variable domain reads NAGVMQNPRHLVRRRGQEARLRCSPMKGHSHVYWYRQLPEEGLKFMVYLQKENIIDESGMPKERFSAEFPKEGPSILRIQQVVRGDSAAYFCASSSGQGAPNTGELFFGEGSRLTVL.

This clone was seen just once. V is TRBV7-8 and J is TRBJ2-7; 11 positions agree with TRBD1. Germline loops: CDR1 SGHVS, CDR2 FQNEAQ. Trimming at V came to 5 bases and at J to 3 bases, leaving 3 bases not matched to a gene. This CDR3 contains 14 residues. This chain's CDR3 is CASSAGTGGYEQYF. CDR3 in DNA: TGTGCCAGCAGCGCCGGGACAGGGGGCTACGAGCAGTACTTC. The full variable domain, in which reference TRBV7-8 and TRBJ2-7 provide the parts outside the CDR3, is GAGVSQSPRYKVAKRGQDVALRCDPISGHVSLFWYQQALGQGPEFLTYFQNEAQLDKSGLPSDRFFAERPEGSVSTLKIQRTQQEDSAVYLCASSAGTGGYEQYFGPGTRLTVT.

Written as DNA, the CDR3 is TGTGCCAGCAGCCAAGACGAGTTTTCTGGAAACACCATATATTTT. It is translated as CASSQDEFSGNTIYF. This chain uses TRBV4-2 with TRBJ1-3; no reliable D call. Trimming removed 0 bases at V and 1 base at J, with 7 bases between. The CDR3 loop spans 15 amino acids. Germline CDR1 LGHNA, CDR2 YNFKEQ.

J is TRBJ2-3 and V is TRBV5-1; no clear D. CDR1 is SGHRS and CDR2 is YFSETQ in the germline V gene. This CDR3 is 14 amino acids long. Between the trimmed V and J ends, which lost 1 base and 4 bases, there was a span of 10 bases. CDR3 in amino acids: CASSLSQTPDTQYF. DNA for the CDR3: TGCGCCAGCAGCTTGAGCCAGACTCCAGATACGCAGTATTTT. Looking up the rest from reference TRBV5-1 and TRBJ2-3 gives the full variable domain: KAGVTQTPRYLIKTRGQQVTLSCSPISGHRSVSWYQQTPGQGLQFLFEYFSETQRNKGNFPGRFSGRQFSNSRSEMNVSTLELGDSALYLCASSLSQTPDTQYFGPGTRLTVL.

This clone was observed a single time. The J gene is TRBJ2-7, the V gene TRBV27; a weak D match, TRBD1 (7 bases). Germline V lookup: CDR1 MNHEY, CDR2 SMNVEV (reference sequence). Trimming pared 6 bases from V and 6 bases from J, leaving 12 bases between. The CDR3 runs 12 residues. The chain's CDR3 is CASSRRGLEQYF. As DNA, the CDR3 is TGTGCCAGCAGCCGGAGGGGGCTCGAGCAGTACTTC.

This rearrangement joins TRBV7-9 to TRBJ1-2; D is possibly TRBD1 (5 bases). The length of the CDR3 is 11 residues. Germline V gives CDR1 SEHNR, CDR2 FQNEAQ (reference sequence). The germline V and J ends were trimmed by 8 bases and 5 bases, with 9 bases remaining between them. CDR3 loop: CASGGNYGYTF. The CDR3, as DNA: TGTGCCAGCGGGGGGAATTATGGCTACACCTTC.